These T cell receptor beta chains were read from a single sample in a study of blood T cell repertoires in COVID-19. TCRdb's table, derived via immunoSEQ multiplex PCR, lists solely in-frame clones and lacks some. The sample has hundreds of thousands of clones, 70% to 90% seen once; the top ten hold just over 7%. Input material: peripheral blood. The receptors were sampled from a human donor in a cohort sampled during active COVID-19. The CDR3 runs from the conserved cysteine through the conserved F or W. The D gene is left open where the match is weak. Clone size, where shown, is once, few, many, or a class for clones that have expanded.

size	D	V	J	DNA	CDR3
once	NA	TRBV29-1	TRBJ2-4	TGCAGCGTTGGTTCAGCTAAGGGGGCCAAAAACATTCAGTACTTC	CSVGSAKGAKNIQYF
NA	TRBD1	TRBV24-1	TRBJ2-2	TGTGCCACCAGTCAACAGGGGGCGGACGGGGAGCTGTTTTTT	CATSQQGADGELFF
NA	TRBD1	TRBV25-1	TRBJ1-6	TGTGCCAGCAGTGAAAGACGGACAGGCGGCCCAAATTCACCCCTCCACTTT	CASSERRTGGPNSPLHF
many	NA	TRBV25-1	TRBJ1-1	TGTGCCAGCAGTATCATGGGGAGGGACACTGAAGCTTTCTTT	CASSIMGRDTEAFF
NA	TRBD1	TRBV7-9	TRBJ1-1	TGTGCCAGCAGCACTCAGGGGGCGAGAACTGAAGCTTTCTTT	CASSTQGARTEAFF
NA	TRBD2	TRBV7-9	TRBJ2-3	TGTGCCAGCAGCTTATGGGGGGGTACTAGCACAGATACGCAGTATTTT	CASSLWGGTSTDTQYF
NA	NA	TRBV18	TRBJ1-1	TGTGCCAGCTCACCATATCCGGGAACTGAAGCTTTCTTT	CASSPYPGTEAFF
NA	TRBD1	TRBV9	TRBJ1-5	TGTGCCAGCAGCCCGACAGGGAACAGCAATCAGCCCCAGCATTTT	CASSPTGNSNQPQHF
NA	TRBD2	TRBV11-1	TRBJ2-1	TGTGCCAGCAGTGGAAAAAGCGGGGGGGCGAATGAGCAGTTCTTC	CASSGKSGGANEQFF
NA	TRBD1	TRBV12-3/TRBV12-4	TRBJ1-2	TGTGCCAGCACCCGACAGGGAGACTATGGCTACACCTTC	CASTRQGDYGYTF
NA	TRBD1	TRBV30	TRBJ2-1	TGTGCCTGGGTGGGACAGTCCAATGAGCAGTTCTTC	CAWVGQSNEQFF
NA	NA	TRBV5-8	TRBJ2-7	TGTGCCAGCAGCTCCGGGAGACTAAGCTCCTACGAGCAGTACTTC	CASSSGRLSSYEQYF
NA	NA	TRBV2	TRBJ1-2	TGTGCCAGCCATCTGGTGAGTGGCTACACCTTC	CASHLVSGYTF
NA	NA	TRBV7-3	TRBJ1-1	TGTGCCAGCAGCTACGATGACAGATTGAACACTGAAGCTTTCTTT	CASSYDDRLNTEAFF
NA	NA	TRBV7-9	TRBJ2-5	TGTGCCAGCAGCTCAATCCAGGGGATTTCAGAGACCCAGTACTTC	CASSSIQGISETQYF
NA	TRBD1	TRBV18	TRBJ1-1	TGTGCCAGCTCACCGGAGGGGGCGTCGGGAGCTTTCTTT	CASSPEGASGAFF
NA	NA	TRBV15	TRBJ1-1	TGTGCCACCAGCAGAGGATGGGCAGGGAGGACTGAAGCTTTCTTT	CATSRGWAGRTEAFF
NA	TRBD2	TRBV7-6	TRBJ2-3	TGTGCCAGCAGCTTAGCGGACGGACTAGCGGGGGGCATCACAGATACGCAGTATTTT	CASSLADGLAGGITDTQYF
NA	NA	TRBV5-6	TRBJ2-3	TGTGCCAGCAGCCATACAGGAACAGATACGCAGTATTTT	CASSHTGTDTQYF
NA	TRBD1	TRBV28	TRBJ1-1	TGTGCCAGCAGTTTGATCAGGGGGCACTCTGAAGCTTTCTTT	CASSLIRGHSEAFF
NA	NA	TRBV28	TRBJ1-5	TGTGCCAGCAGCCCTTCTCGGGGTACGTCCCAGCATTTT	CASSPSRGTSQHF
NA	NA	TRBV7-2	TRBJ1-3	TGTGCCAGCAGCTTCGTCAGGCGCTCTGGAAACACCATATATTTT	CASSFVRRSGNTIYF
few	TRBD2	TRBV6-4	TRBJ2-2	TGTGCCAGCAGAGCTAGCGGGGGGGGCACCGGGGAGCTGTTTTTT	CASRASGGGTGELFF